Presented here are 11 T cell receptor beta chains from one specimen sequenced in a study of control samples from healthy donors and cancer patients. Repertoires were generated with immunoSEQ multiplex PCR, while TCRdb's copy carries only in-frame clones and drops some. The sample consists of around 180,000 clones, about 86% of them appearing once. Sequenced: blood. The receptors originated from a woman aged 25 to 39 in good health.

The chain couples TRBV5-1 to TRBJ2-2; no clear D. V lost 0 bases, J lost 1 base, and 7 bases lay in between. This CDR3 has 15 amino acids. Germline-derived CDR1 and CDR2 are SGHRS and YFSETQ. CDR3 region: CASSLAQENTGELFF. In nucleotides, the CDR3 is TGCGCCAGCAGCTTGGCCCAGGAGAACACCGGGGAGCTGTTTTTT.

The CDR3 is CASRRTGAYEQYV. As DNA, the CDR3 is TGTGCCAGCAGAAGGACGGGAGCCTACGAGCAGTACGTC. The chain joins TRBV11-2 to TRBJ2-7, with D perhaps TRBD2 (6 bases). Trimming stripped 6 bases from V and 2 bases from J, with 11 bases between. The CDR3 runs to 13 residues. CDR1 and CDR2 (germline): SGHAT, FQNNGV.

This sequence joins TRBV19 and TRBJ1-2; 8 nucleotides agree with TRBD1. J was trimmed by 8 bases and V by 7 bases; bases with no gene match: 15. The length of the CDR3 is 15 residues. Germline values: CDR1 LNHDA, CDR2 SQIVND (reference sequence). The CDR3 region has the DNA TGTGCCAGTACGAGGGGCACAGGGGGTAAGAAGGGCTACACCTTC. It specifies CASTRGTGGKKGYTF.

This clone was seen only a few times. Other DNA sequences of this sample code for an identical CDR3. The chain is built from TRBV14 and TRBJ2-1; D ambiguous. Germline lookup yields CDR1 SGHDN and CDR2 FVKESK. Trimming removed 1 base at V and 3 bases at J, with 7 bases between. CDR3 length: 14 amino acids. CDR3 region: CASSQVGIYNEQFF. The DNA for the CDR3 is TGTGCCAGCAGCCAAGTGGGGATCTACAATGAGCAGTTCTTC. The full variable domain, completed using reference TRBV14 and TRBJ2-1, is EAGVTQFPSHSVIEKGQTVTLRCDPISGHDNLYWYRRVMGKEIKFLLHFVKESKQDESGMPNNRFLAERTGGTYSTLKVQPAELEDSGVYFCASSQVGIYNEQFFGPGTRLTVL.

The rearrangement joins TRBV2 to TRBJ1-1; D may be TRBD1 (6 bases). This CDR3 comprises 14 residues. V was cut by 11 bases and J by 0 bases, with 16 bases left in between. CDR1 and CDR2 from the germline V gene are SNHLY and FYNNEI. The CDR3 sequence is CACTGQWLNTEAFF. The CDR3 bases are TGTGCCTGTACCGGACAGTGGCTGAACACTGAAGCTTTCTTT.

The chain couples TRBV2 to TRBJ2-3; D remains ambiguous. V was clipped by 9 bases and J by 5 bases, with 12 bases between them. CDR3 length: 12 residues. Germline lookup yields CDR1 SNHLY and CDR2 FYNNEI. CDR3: CASNFAGDTQYF. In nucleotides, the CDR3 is TGTGCCAGTAACTTTGCCGGAGATACGCAGTATTTT.

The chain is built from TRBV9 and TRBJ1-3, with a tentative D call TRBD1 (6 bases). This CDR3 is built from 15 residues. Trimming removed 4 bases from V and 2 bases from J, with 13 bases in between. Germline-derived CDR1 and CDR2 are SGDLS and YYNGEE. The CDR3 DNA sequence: TGTGCCAGCAGCCCAAGGGGGGCTACTGGAAACACCATATATTTT. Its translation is CASSPRGATGNTIYF.

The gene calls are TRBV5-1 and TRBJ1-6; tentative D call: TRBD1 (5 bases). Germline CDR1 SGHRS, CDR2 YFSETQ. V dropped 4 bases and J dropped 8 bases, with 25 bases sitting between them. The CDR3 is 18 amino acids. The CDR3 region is CASSTGRRITPRDSPLHF. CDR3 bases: TGCGCCAGCAGCACGGGACGGCGGATCACCCCAAGGGATTCACCCCTCCACTTT.

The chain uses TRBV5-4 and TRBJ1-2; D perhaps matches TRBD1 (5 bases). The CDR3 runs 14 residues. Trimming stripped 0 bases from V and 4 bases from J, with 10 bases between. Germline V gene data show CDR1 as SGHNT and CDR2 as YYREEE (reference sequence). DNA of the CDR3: TGTGCCAGCAGCTTGGCCGCAGGGACCTATGGCTACACCTTC. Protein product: CASSLAAGTYGYTF. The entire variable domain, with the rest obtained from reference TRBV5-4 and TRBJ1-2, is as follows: ETGVTQSPTHLIKTRGQQVTLRCSSQSGHNTVSWYQQALGQGPQFIFQYYREEENGRGNFPPRFSGLQFPNYSSELNVNALELDDSALYLCASSLAAGTYGYTFGSGTRLTVV.

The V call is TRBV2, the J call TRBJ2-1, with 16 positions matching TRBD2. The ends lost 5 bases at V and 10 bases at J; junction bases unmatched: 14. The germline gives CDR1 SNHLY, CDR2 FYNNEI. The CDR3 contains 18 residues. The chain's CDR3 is CASSLKGLAGGPAAEQFF. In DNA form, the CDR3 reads TGTGCCAGCAGTTTGAAGGGACTAGCGGGAGGGCCCGCTGCAGAGCAGTTCTTC.

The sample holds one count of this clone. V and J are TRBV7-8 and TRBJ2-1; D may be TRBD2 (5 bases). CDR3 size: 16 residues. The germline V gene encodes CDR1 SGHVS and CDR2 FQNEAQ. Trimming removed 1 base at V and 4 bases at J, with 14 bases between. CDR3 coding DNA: TGTGCCAGCAGCTTAGTCGGTCCTAGCCAATACAATGAGCAGTTCTTC. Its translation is CASSLVGPSQYNEQFF.